This T cell receptor beta chain derives from a study of cytomegalovirus exposure and HLA in healthy donors listed by TCRdb under 2017. Regarding the research as a whole: According to an earlier analysis of several hundred of the donors, some 180 million T cells yielded 120 million or so unique TCR beta sequences and about 300 Gb of sequence data. Among about 390 genotyped donors of the cohort, an average of around 240,000 unique TCR beta nucleotide sequences were sequenced per donor, around 20% of them non-productive. To predict cytomegalovirus infection status, the study brought together high-throughput TCR immunosequencing, statistical association of individual TCRs with disease status, and machine learning. Donor age, sex, ethnicity and CMV serostatus were collected together with the repertoire data. HLA typing covered class I and class II loci at four-digit resolution. The number of donors typed differed by locus, with 629-630 for A, B, C, DRB1 and DQB1, 522 for DQA1, 606 for DPA1, and some 440 for DPB1. Roughly 300 gigabases of sequencing data and approximately 85 million unique TCR sequences were included in an early release covering about 620 HLA-typed donors. A handful of DR-DQ haplotypes were handled as single units for association and clustering because linkage in the cohort was strong. The study profiled the T cell repertoires of under 850 subjects by immunosequencing and related them to cytomegalovirus serostatus. All discovery cohort repertoires had been generated on a single sequencing platform. A later analysis re-analyzed previously published TCR beta repertoires from roughly 600 donors and added high-resolution HLA genotyping to study TCR occurrence patterns. Of the 398 genotyped donors, roughly 80% were placed in the genetic ancestry cluster associated with self-reported Caucasian donors. Genome-wide SNP genotypes for about 65% of the roughly 670 donors were used in a later genetic analysis, which treated that subset as a discovery cohort. In the later analysis, no new phenotypic data were used to find candidate immune exposures; instead, reliance was placed on TCR beta sequences and their occurrence across donors. To decide whether each TCR beta V gene segment behaved as functional or pseudogenic, an earlier analysis of approximately 590 of the donors relied on high-throughput TCR beta sequencing. In addition to the first cohort of roughly 670 subjects, a separate validation cohort of around 110 different subjects was used. The study was designed to test whether signatures of past pathogen exposure could be identified by cataloging public T cell receptors. The investigation overall reported the following: Some IMGT-functional V segments, including TRBV6-2 and TRBV6-3, could not be told apart with the 87-base-pair reads, so those segments were excluded. Presence/absence analyses assumed roughly uniform sequencing depth across donors, an assumption that may not hold. When HLA alleles, especially DR and DQ, strongly co-occurred, attributing TCR associations to individual alleles was difficult. The authors suggested that the approach could potentially be generalized to other disease states and immunological phenotypes. For the cohort, immune exposure information was limited to CMV serostatus. A cluster of highly shared sequence variants was judged likely to be a technical artifact of the sequencing pipeline. In vitro tests confirmed that three of the cytomegalovirus-associated TCR beta chains recognize cytomegalovirus antigens. Specific HLA alleles were associated with over 15,000 TCR beta sequences at a false discovery rate of 0.05 in a later analysis. A further reported finding was that TCR beta sequences accurately predicted the HLA-A and HLA-B alleles for most subjects in the first cohort. An association between a missense DCLRE1C variant and V-gene and J-gene trimming of TCR beta chains was found in a later genetic analysis and replicated in an independent cohort. Correlated functional status among segregating V segments might be attributable to linkage disequilibrium, but an unknown experimental factor could not be ruled out. A later genetic analysis reported fewer N-insertions in productive TCRs among donors in an Asian-associated ancestry cluster than the roughly 640-donor mean. Because HLA typing was missing for some donors at each locus, association tests included only the typed subset. According to a later analysis, parvovirus B19, influenza, CMV and Epstein-Barr virus appeared linked to several top co-occurrence clusters. In a later analysis, TCR association rates were found to vary across HLA loci, with the most associated TCRs seen for DRB1 alleles and the fewest for HLA-C alleles. Because counts were too low, 15 to 20 rarely observed V segments, including chromosome 9 orphons, were left out of the earlier analysis of a few hundred of the donors. While some public TCRs were present in many individuals, most TCR sequences turned up only very rarely across donors. The study gave a list of some 150 TCR beta chains associated with cytomegalovirus. An earlier analysis of some 560 of the donors showed that most TCR beta V segments appeared in productive rearrangements either about 87% or about 30% of the time, which broadly matched IMGT annotations. A later analysis found that HLA-associated TCR beta chains were more clonally expanded and had lower generation probabilities than equally common non-associated chains. A later analysis found that most CMV-associated TCR beta chains appeared HLA-restricted, with HLA associations seemingly driven largely by CMV exposure. This cohort had only TCR beta chains sequenced, and the lack of alpha or paired-chain data limited which features could be detected. In both the original and validation cohorts, the classifier was reported to diagnose cytomegalovirus status with high specificity and sensitivity.

The germline V gene yields KGHSH for CDR1 and LQKENI for CDR2. Including the terminal cysteine and phenylalanine, the CDR3 comprises 17 residues. Only the CDR3 part of the read is kept: 51 bases, read in frame from the first base. At the junction V is shortened by 4 bases and J by 0 bases; bases outside the gene matches: 8. Library prep was done by the immunoSEQ multiplex PCR assay. For the multiplex PCR, a mixture combining 60 forward primers for TCR Vbeta segments and 13 reverse primers for TCR Jbeta segments was used. The CDR3 region of rearranged TCR beta genes was amplified from genomic DNA with a multiplex PCR assay. Amplified TCR beta libraries were sequenced as 87-base-pair reads on the Illumina HiSeq System. The paper's processing steps were these. In a later analysis, some 80 million unique TCR beta chains were counted across the roughly 700 repertoires, and roughly 10 million of these chains were shared by at least two donors. Raw reads were error-corrected and collapsed into unique sequences with a nearest-neighbor algorithm that merged closely related sequences to remove PCR and sequencing errors. CDR3 sequences were aligned to IMGT reference sequences to assign V, D and J gene segments. For a sequence to be retained, at least a six-nucleotide match to both a V gene segment and a J gene segment was required. Rearrangements were classified as productive when the CDR3 lacked stop codons and remained in frame with V and J, and all other rearrangements were classified as non-productive. CDR3 was defined by IMGT convention, running from the second conserved V-encoded cysteine to the conserved J-encoded phenylalanine. Sequences without an unambiguous match to a single V gene segment were excluded from the earlier analysis of several hundred of the donors. An earlier analysis of several hundred of the donors called V segments functional above 56.7% productive rearrangements and segregating when the between-donor standard deviation exceeded 5%. A statistical classification framework was built for diagnosing cytomegalovirus status from the catalog of TCR beta chain sequences. V and J gene assignment, in a later analysis, came from comparing TCR nucleotide sequences with IMGT/GENE-DB human TR gene sequences. The TCRdist pipeline was used in a later analysis to assign CDR3 sequences and most-parsimonious VDJ recombination scenarios. In a later analysis, each TCR beta chain was defined by its CDR3 amino acid sequence together with its V-gene family, and reads without a unique V-gene family were excluded. In a later analysis, 450 to 600 highly shared, low-generation-probability nucleotide sequences were removed to address suspected cross-contamination and a sequencing artifact. In a later analysis, a clonal expansion index for each public chain was calculated from normalized within-repertoire ranks of inferred template counts. In a later analysis, generation probabilities were computed using a VDJ recombination model fitted to out-of-frame rearrangements, and the results were checked against IGoR. Hypergeometric tests were used in a later analysis to score TCR-TCR, TCR-HLA and TCR-CMV co-occurrence, with a repertoire-size bias correction applied to the TCR pairs. False discovery rates were estimated in a later analysis by permuting HLA or CMV assignments 20 times. A later analysis grouped co-occurring TCRs with DBSCAN, adding TCRdist sequence similarity when clustering within HLA-allele-positive subsets. Repertoires with fewer than 30,000 or more than 120,000 public chains, plus five repertoires with anomalous nucleotide sharing, were excluded from co-occurrence clustering. As stored in TCRdb, this immuneACCESS dataset retains in-frame rearrangements with V and J assigned. A fraction of the clones does not appear; measured against another copy, unresolved V genes explain less than half of the discrepancy, and the remainder lacks a known reason. V and J calls and clone size are those listed in that table; D and trimming were worked out from the DNA. The sample table lists about 190,000 clones, over 75% of them with a count of one. The ten biggest clones cover 1.5% to 2% of the sample.

On this clone: Its cognate antigen has yet to be identified. Per-base qualities were not stored, and no clone one base away is much larger.

The cohort comprised around 700 healthy bone marrow donors. At the time of sampling, all cohort members were nominally healthy, though unrecorded immune exposures were likely present. The donor tested CMV seronegative, placing the donor among the roughly 340 seronegative members of the cohort. A peripheral blood sample was provided by each donor, and peripheral blood mononuclear cells were used for TCR beta sequencing. Genomic DNA extraction from the blood cell samples was performed with the Qiagen DNeasy Blood Extraction Kit. The receptor's source is a man aged 18 to 35 in good health and CMV-seronegative. Sequenced material: PBMCs. The rearrangement combines TRBV18 with TRBJ1-1; 10 bases in the middle match TRBD1. The CDR3: CASSRGTGVGMNTEAFF. The DNA reads TGTGCCAGCTCACGAGGGACAGGGGTTGGTATGAACACTGAAGCTTTCTTT.